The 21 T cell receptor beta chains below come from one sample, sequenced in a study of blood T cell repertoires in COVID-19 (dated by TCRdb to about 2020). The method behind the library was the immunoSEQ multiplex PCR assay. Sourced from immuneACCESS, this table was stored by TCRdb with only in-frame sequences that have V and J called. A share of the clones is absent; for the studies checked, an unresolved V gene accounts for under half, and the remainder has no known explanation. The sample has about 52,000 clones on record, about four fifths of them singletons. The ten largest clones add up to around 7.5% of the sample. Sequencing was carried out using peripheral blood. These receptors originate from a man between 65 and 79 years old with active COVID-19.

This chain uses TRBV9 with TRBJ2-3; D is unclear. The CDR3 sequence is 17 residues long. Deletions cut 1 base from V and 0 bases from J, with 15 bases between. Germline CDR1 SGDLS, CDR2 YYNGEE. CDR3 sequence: CASSVIKPLTSTDTQYF. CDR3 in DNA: TGTGCCAGCAGCGTAATAAAACCTTTAACTAGCACAGATACGCAGTATTTT.

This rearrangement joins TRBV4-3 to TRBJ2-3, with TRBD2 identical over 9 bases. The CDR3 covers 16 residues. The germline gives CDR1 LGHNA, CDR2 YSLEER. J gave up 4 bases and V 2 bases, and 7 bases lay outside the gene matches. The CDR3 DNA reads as TGCGCCAGCAGCCAATCCGGGACTAGCCTGGCAGATACGCAGTATTTT. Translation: CASSQSGTSLADTQYF.

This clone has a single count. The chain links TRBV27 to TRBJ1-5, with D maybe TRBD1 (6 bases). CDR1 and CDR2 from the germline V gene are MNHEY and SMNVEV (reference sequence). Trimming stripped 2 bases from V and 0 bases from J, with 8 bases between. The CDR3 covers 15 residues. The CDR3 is CASSLTGYSNQPQHF. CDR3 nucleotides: TGTGCCAGCAGTTTAACAGGGTATAGCAATCAGCCCCAGCATTTT.

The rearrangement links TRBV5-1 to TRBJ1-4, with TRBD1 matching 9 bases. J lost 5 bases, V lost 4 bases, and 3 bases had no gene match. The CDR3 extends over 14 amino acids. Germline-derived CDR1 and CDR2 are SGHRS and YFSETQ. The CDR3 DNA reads TGCGCCAGCAGCACTGGGACAGGGAATGAAAAACTGTTTTTT. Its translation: CASSTGTGNEKLFF.

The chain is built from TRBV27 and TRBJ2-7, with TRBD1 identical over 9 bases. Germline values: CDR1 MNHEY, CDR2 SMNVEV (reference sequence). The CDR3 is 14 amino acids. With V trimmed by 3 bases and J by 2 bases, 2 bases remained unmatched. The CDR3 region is CASSFRQGAYEQYF. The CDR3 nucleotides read TGTGCCAGCAGTTTCCGACAGGGGGCCTACGAGCAGTACTTC.

CDR3 sequence reads: CASGKGDNNSPLHF. CDR3 sequence (DNA): TGTGCCAGCGGGAAAGGGGACAACAATTCACCCCTCCACTTT. The chain links TRBV6-5 to TRBJ1-6, with a possible D match to TRBD1 (6 bases). Germline-derived CDR1 and CDR2 are MNHEY and SVGAGI. The CDR3 contains 14 residues. Deletions cut 8 bases from V and 7 bases from J, with 15 bases between.

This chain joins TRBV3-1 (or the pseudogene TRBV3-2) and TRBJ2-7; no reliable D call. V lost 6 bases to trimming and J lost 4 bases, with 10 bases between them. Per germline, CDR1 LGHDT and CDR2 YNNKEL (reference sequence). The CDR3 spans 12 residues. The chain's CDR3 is CASSHEQYEQYF. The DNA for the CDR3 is TGTGCCAGCAGTCACGAACAGTACGAGCAGTACTTC.

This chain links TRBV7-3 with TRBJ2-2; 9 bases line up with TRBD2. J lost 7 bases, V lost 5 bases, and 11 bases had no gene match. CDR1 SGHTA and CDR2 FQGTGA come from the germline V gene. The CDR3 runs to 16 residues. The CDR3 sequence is CASSPRSSGVIGELFF. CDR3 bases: TGTGCCAGCAGCCCTCGATCTAGCGGGGTTATCGGGGAGCTGTTTTTT.

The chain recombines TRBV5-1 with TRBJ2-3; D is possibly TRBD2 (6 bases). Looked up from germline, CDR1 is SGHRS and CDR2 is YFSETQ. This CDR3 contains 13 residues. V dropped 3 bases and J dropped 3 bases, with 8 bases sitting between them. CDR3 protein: CASSWGETDTQYF. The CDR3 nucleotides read TGCGCCAGCAGCTGGGGGGAAACAGATACGCAGTATTTT. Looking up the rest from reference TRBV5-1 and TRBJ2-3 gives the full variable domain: KAGVTQTPRYLIKTRGQQVTLSCSPISGHRSVSWYQQTPGQGLQFLFEYFSETQRNKGNFPGRFSGRQFSNSRSEMNVSTLELGDSALYLCASSWGETDTQYFGPGTRLTVL.

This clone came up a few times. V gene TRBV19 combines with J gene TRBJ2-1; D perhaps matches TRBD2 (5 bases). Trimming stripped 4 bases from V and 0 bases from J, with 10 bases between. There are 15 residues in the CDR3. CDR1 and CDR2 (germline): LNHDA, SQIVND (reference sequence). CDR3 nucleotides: TGTGCCAGTAGTACTAGCCCGAGCTCCTACAATGAGCAGTTCTTC. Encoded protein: CASSTSPSSYNEQFF.

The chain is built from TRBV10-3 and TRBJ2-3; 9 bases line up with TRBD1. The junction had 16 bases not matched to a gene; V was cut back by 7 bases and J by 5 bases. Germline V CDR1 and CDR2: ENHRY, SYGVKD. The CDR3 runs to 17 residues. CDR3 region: CAIKRKGTGPRGDTQYF. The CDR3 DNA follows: TGTGCCATCAAAAGAAAAGGGACAGGGCCGCGAGGAGATACGCAGTATTTT.

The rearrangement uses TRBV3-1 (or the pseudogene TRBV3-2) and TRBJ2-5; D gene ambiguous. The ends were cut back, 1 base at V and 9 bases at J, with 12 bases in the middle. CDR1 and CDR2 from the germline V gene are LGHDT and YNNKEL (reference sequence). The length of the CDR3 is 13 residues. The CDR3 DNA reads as TGTGCCAGCAGCCAAGGTGGGCAGAATGCCCAGTACTTC. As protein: CASSQGGQNAQYF.

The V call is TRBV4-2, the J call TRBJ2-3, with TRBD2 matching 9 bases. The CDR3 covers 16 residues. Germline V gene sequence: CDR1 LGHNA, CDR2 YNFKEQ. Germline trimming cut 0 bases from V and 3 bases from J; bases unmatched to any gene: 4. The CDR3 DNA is TGTGCCAGCAGCCAAGAAGGCGGGGGGGCAACAGATACGCAGTATTTT. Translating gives CASSQEGGGATDTQYF.

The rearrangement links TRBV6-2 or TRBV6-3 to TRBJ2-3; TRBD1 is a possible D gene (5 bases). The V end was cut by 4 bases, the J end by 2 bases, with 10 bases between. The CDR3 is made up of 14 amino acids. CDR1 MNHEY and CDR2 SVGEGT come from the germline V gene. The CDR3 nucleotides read TGTGCCAGCAGTTCCAGGGTTATCACAGATACGCAGTATTTT. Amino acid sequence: CASSSRVITDTQYF.

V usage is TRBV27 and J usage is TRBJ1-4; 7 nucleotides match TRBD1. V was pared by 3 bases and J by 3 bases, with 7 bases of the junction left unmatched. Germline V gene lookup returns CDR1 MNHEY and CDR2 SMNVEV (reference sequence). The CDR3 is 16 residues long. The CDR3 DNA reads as TGTGCCAGCAGTTTGAAGGGGGCCGGGGCTAATGAAAAACTGTTTTTT. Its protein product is CASSLKGAGANEKLFF.

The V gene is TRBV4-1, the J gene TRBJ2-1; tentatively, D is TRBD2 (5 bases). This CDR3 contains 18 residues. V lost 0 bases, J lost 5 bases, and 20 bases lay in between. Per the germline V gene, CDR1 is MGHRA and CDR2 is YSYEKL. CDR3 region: CASSQEGSGRVWDNEQFF. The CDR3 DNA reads TGCGCCAGCAGCCAAGAAGGGTCTGGGCGGGTATGGGACAATGAGCAGTTCTTC.

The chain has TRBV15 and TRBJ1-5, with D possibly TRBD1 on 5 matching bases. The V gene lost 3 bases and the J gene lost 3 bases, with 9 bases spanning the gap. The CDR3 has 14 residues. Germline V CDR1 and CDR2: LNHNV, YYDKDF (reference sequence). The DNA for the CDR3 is TGTGCCACCAGCAGTTGGGGGGTCAATCAGCCCCAGCATTTT. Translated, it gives CATSSWGVNQPQHF. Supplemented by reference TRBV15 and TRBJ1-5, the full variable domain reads DAMVIQNPRYQVTQFGKPVTLSCSQTLNHNVMYWYQQKSSQAPKLLFHYYDKDFNNEADTPDNFQSRRPNTSFCFLDIRSPGLGDTAMYLCATSSWGVNQPQHFGDGTRLSIL.

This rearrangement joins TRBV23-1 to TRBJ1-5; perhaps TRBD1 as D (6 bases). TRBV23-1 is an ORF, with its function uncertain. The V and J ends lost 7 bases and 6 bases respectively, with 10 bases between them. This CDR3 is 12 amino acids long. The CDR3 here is CASTQGTQPQHF. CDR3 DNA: TGCGCCAGCACCCAGGGGACTCAGCCCCAGCATTTT.

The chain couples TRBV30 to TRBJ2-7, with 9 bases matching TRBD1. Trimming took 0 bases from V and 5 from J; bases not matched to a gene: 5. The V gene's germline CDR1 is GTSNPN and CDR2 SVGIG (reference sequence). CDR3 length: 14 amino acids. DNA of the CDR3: TGTGCCTGGAGTGTAGGGACAGGGTTTCACGAGCAGTACTTC. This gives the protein CAWSVGTGFHEQYF. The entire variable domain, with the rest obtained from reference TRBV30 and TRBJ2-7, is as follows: SQTIHQWPATLVQPVGSPLSLECTVEGTSNPNLYWYRQAAGRGLQLLFYSVGIGQISSEVPQNLSASRPQDRQFILSSKKLLLSDSGFYLCAWSVGTGFHEQYFGPGTRLTVT.

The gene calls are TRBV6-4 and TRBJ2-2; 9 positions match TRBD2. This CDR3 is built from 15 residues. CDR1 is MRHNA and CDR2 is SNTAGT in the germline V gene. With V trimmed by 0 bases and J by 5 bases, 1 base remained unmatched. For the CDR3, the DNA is TGTGCCAGCAGTGACTCAGCGGGGGGTACCGGGGAGCTGTTTTTT. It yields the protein CASSDSAGGTGELFF.

In DNA, the CDR3 is TGTGCCAGCAGTCCGGGACTAGCGGGGGGGGAGCAGTACTTC. Its protein is CASSPGLAGGEQYF. V gene TRBV27 combines with J gene TRBJ2-7, with 16 bases matching TRBD2. The CDR3 runs 14 residues. CDR1 is MNHEY, CDR2 SMNVEV, per germline (reference sequence). V lost 5 bases and J lost 7; bases outside the gene matches: 2.